The 7 T cell receptor beta chains below come from one sample, sequenced in a study of T cells in Graves' hyperthyroidism and ophthalmopathy. The TCR beta CDR3 regions underwent amplification using RNA transcripts as the source. First-round RT-PCR with HTBI primers amplified the TCR CDR3 region. TCRdb re-called the multiplex PCR reads through MiXCR, storing one row per CDR3 protein. The data show about 560,000 distinct CDR3 sequences, with over 15% seen just once and 18% held by the top ten. Sequenced input: blood. The origin of the receptors is a young woman with Graves' hyperthyroidism.

This clonotype was counted at least ten times. The rearrangement uses TRBV30 and TRBJ2-5; D is unclear. CDR1 is GTSNPN and CDR2 is SVGIG in the germline V gene (reference sequence). The CDR3 is 16 residues long. V lost 4 bases and J 5 bases, leaving 23 bases between the germline ends. The CDR3 spells CAWNPVGLPKGETQYF. The CDR3 DNA reads as TGTGCCTGGAACCCCGTCGGGTTACCAAAAGGGGAGACCCAGTACTTC.

This clonotype was counted ten times or more. The rearrangement uses TRBV20-1 and TRBJ2-7; 9 bases are shared with TRBD1. The V gene's germline CDR1 is DFQATT and CDR2 SNEGSKA (reference sequence). The CDR3 sequence is 14 residues long. The CDR3 here is CSRAVGTGPYEQYF. The DNA of the CDR3 is TGCTCCCGAGCCGTGGGGACAGGGCCCTACGAGCAGTACTTC.

This sequence joins TRBV19 and TRBJ1-3; D is undetermined. This CDR3 region has 15 residues. The germline V gene has CDR1 LNHDA and CDR2 SQIVND (reference sequence). V was trimmed by 8 bases and J by 0 bases, leaving 14 bases between them. This CDR3 reads CASALYGTSGNTIYF. The CDR3 DNA follows: TGTGCCAGTGCCCTCTACGGCACCTCTGGAAACACCATATATTTT.

This clonotype occurred a few times. The rearrangement links TRBV3-1 to TRBJ2-1; 7 nucleotides agree with TRBD2. The germline V gene encodes CDR1 LGHDT and CDR2 YNNKEL (reference sequence). The trim removed 4 bases at V and 6 bases at J, leaving 3 bases unmatched. The CDR3 runs 13 residues. CDR3 residues: CASSPGGINEQFF. The CDR3 DNA sequence: TGTGCCAGCAGCCCCGGGGGGATCAATGAGCAGTTCTTC.

This clonotype was found a few times. The rearrangement links TRBV6-5 to TRBJ2-1, with D unclear. CDR3 length equals 15 residues. The germline V gene encodes CDR1 MNHEY and CDR2 SVGAGI. The ends were cut back, 2 bases at V and 3 bases at J, with 11 bases in the middle. The CDR3 sequence: CASSYRRNLYNEQFF. The CDR3 region has the DNA TGTGCCAGCAGTTACCGACGTAACCTCTACAATGAGCAGTTCTTC.

Ten or more counts support this clonotype. V usage is TRBV11-2 and J usage is TRBJ2-1; 14 bases map to TRBD2. J gave up 6 bases and V 3 bases, and 1 base lay outside the gene matches. This CDR3 has 15 residues. The germline V gene has CDR1 SGHAT and CDR2 FQNNGV. The CDR3 DNA reads as TGTGCCAGCAGCTTGGGACTAGCGGGAGTCAATGAGCAGTTCTTC. Translation: CASSLGLAGVNEQFF.

This clonotype was seen a few times. The chain is built from TRBV20-1 and TRBJ2-5; the D gene could be TRBD1 or TRBD2 (7 bases each). This CDR3 has 14 residues. Trimming shortened V by 5 bases and J by 4 bases, and 17 bases separated the two germline ends. Germline CDR1 reads DFQATT; CDR2 reads SNEGSKA (reference sequence). The CDR3: CSAGGGGIVETQYF. The CDR3, as DNA: TGCAGTGCTGGGGGAGGGGGCATCGTAGAGACCCAGTACTTC.